The clone carrying this T cell receptor (beta chain) was seen a few times. Its specificity is unknown. This sample was taken from a study of T-cell reconstitution after alpha-beta-depleted transplantation in children. Overall study findings and caveats: T-cell numbers and diversity, one year after transplant, stemmed largely from T cells that were newly produced. Alpha-beta T cells about two months after transplant reportedly derived from several hundred expanded graft clones. Several patients had high TCRbeta diversity at day 60; it came from surviving recipient T cells and thymic progenitors.

This CDR3 region has 13 residues. Looked up from germline, CDR1 is SQVTM and CDR2 is ANQGSEA. V lost 7 bases and J lost 5; bases outside the gene matches: 5. A TCRbeta library incorporating unique molecular identifiers was prepared. TCRdb independently ran MiXCR on the PCR reads; one entry per CDR3 protein. The table shows just over 200,000 distinct CDR3 sequences, with about 8.4% occurring only once. The rearrangement joins TRBV29-1 to TRBJ1-1; 12 positions agree with TRBD1. The sample here was PBMCs, mostly from graft donor cells, taken 360 days after TCRalphabeta/CD19-depleted stem cell transplant. The origin of this receptor is a male patient between 2 and 9 years old who had a stem cell transplant for acute myeloid leukemia, so the T cells may come from the graft donor. CDR3 bases: TGCAGCGCACGGGACAGGGGGCGAACTGAAGCTTTCTTT. Its translation: CSARDRGRTEAFF.